This T cell receptor (beta chain) emerged from a study of neoadjuvant anti-PD-1 for oral cavity cancer. General study results and limits: TCR analyses covered only a few patients per response group.

In germline, CDR1 is MNHEY, CDR2 SVGAGI. V was cut by 0 bases and J by 6 bases, with 11 bases left in between. CDR3 length equals 14 residues. Two replicates per tumor sample, mostly from 4.8 ug of genomic DNA. Generated by immunoSEQ multiplex PCR, the TCRdb table keeps only in-frame clones and is missing some. The table shows over 10,000 clones, with around 60% occurring only once. Worth noting for this clone: Its antigen is not known.

The source was tumor tissue, collected before nivolumab (anti-PD-1) treatment. The chain links TRBV6-5 to TRBJ1-2; tentative D call: TRBD1 (6 bases). This TCR was sampled from a person aged 40 to 85 with oral cavity squamous cell carcinoma. The CDR3 loop reads CASSYSLGGHGYTF. CDR3 DNA: TGTGCCAGCAGTTACTCATTGGGGGGGCATGGCTACACCTTC.